The TCR beta chain described here comes from a study of human T cells and chemical hapten exposure (dated by TCRdb to the early 2020s). General notes on the study: For sensitization, 2% DPC in acetone was applied to an approximately 2 cm by approximately 2 cm area of upper inner arm skin. Throughout the roughly 25-week study period, patients were also given weekly therapeutic DPC doses on the scalp. Patch tests used Finn chambers with 0.01% DPC on the upper back, scored after 6 days by International Contact Dermatitis Research Group standards. The patient cohort, mostly female, included alopecia areata with under or over 50% scalp involvement, alopecia totalis and alopecia universalis. Libraries were pooled for sequencing, and variation in per-sample TCR yields was attributed mainly to small differences in library volumes within the pool. Peripheral blood TCR repertoire changes were tracked in vivo in alopecia patients during primary and secondary sensitization to the hapten diphenylcyclopropenone (DPC). Blood samples were taken from patients before sensitization (week 0) and then at 2, 6 and about 24 weeks after DPC sensitization. Blood for TCR sequencing was provided by twenty-nine alopecia patients at one to four time points (pre-sensitization, 2, 6 and 24 weeks). Summary of the overall study and its limitations: Repeated subsampling changed both the strength of the expansion versus patch-test correlation and the threshold at which the correlation became significant. Significantly more large CDR3 similarity clusters were formed by expanded TCRs than by pre-sensitization or healthy control sets, consistent with antigen-driven responses. The number of PT1 expanded TCRs positively correlated with patch test score, significant at thresholds 8, 16 and 32 but not 4. DPC sensitization did not change how many TCRs were above 1 in 1000 frequency, and no evidence was found of alterations in global repertoire structure. Alopecia, a presumed autoimmune disease, was present in all patients, so the immune response of the patients might differ from that of healthy individuals.

The CDR3 measures 15 amino acids from cysteine to phenylalanine. Only the CDR3 portion is preserved as DNA: 45 bases, with reading frame beginning at the first base. Germline trimming amounts to 0 bases on V and 6 bases on J, with 9 as the count of junction bases outside the gene matches. CDR1 and CDR2 (SGDLS, YYNGEE) derive from the germline V gene. The library was obtained by RACE. For sequencing, a NextSeq 500 was employed. Library preparation attached unique molecular identifiers to individual cDNA molecules for quantitative, reproducible TCR counting. For every blood RNA sample, sequencing covered both the TCR alpha and TCR beta chains. The paper's processing steps were these. Samples had a median of about 96,000 TCRs, with a range from roughly 23,224 to 700,000. V, J and CDR3 annotation of the TCR reads was carried out using the Decombinator software suite. To make PS versus PT1 abundance plots, every sample was subsampled to the same number of TCRs (28,000). Expanded TCRs were defined as absent before sensitization and observed at least eight times at the 2-week time point. TCRdb cleaned the public reads at Q25 with fastp, built clones with MiXCR and kept in-frame beta chains. Every entry covers one CDR3 protein and lists the most common genes and DNA from its rows. These V and J calls derive from TCRdb rather than the authors' analysis. Across this sample there are tens of thousands of distinct CDR3 sequences, with roughly a tenth seen only once. The top ten constitute about an eighth of the sample.

Concerning this clonotype: It has no known antigen specificity. Per-base qualities were not stored, and no clone one base away is much larger.

Interpreted using the paper, the time point label stands for: patch test 1, 2 weeks after DPC sensitization. The sample's treatment or condition label, in plain terms: therapeutic diphenylcyclopropenone sensitization with weekly scalp DPC. At each patch-test visit, blood was drawn before the patch test was applied. To be eligible, patients had to be aged 18 to 70, diagnosed with alopecia and judged suitable for DPC therapy, while pregnant patients were excluded. Total RNA was isolated from unfractionated whole blood collected in Tempus Blood RNA tubes. This receptor was identified in a woman in her forties with alopecia areata. Some clones in this sample may be carry-over from other donors' samples. Rearrangement joined TRBV9 to TRBJ2-7; 7 junctional bases match TRBD1. The starting material was whole blood, obtained in connection with sensitization to the hapten diphenylcyclopropenone (DPC). The sequenced DNA: TGTGCCAGCAGCGTAGAACAGGGGAACTACGGCGAGCAGTACTTC. Translated, this is CASSVEQGNYGEQYF.